The present TCR beta chain was sequenced within a study of T cells in Graves' hyperthyroidism and ophthalmopathy. Amplification of TCR beta CDR3 regions was performed using RNA transcripts as template. TCR CDR3 regions were first amplified by RT-PCR with HTBI primers. TCRdb re-called the multiplex PCR reads through MiXCR, storing one row per CDR3 protein. The data show under 350,000 distinct CDR3 sequences, around a sixth seen once. Per germline, CDR1 SGHDN and CDR2 FVKESK. Trimming removed 8 bases from V and 2 bases from J, with 13 bases in between. CDR3 length equals 14 residues. The chain is built from TRBV14 and TRBJ2-1; D not certain. The sample consisted of blood. The receptor was isolated from a woman in her forties or fifties with Graves' hyperthyroidism. In DNA form, the CDR3 reads TGTGCCAGCTCCTGGACCGGACCCTACAATGAGCAGTTCTTC. Protein sequence: CASSWTGPYNEQFF. The complete variable domain, with remaining parts taken from reference TRBV14 and TRBJ2-1, reads EAGVTQFPSHSVIEKGQTVTLRCDPISGHDNLYWYRRVMGKEIKFLLHFVKESKQDESGMPNNRFLAERTGGTYSTLKVQPAELEDSGVYFCASSWTGPYNEQFFGPGTRLTVL.